The T cell receptor beta chain described here comes from a study of T-cell reconstitution after alpha-beta-depleted transplantation in children. Findings and caveats of the study: Counts and diversity of T cells one year after transplant came mostly from newly produced T cells. About two months after transplant, alpha-beta T cells reportedly came from several hundred expanded graft clones.

This clonotype has only a few counts. The target antigen is unknown. Unique molecular identifiers were incorporated during preparation of the TCRbeta library. From the PCR reads, TCRdb called clonotypes with MiXCR, one entry per CDR3 protein. The sample includes about 980,000 distinct CDR3 sequences, around 30% of them seen just once. With 3 bases clipped from V and 2 bases from J, the junction kept 6 bases outside the gene matches. The CDR3 covers 16 residues. The sequence was collected from a boy in the first two years of life who had a stem cell transplant for SCID, so the T cells may come from the graft donor. This sequence joins TRBV12-3 or TRBV12-4 and TRBJ2-1, with 8 bases aligning to TRBD2. The material sequenced was PBMCs, mostly from graft donor cells, taken 360 days after TCRalphabeta/CD19-depleted stem cell transplant. In DNA, the CDR3 is TGTGCCAGCAGTTTCTGGCTAGCGGGTACCTACAATGAGCAGTTCTTC. Translation: CASSFWLAGTYNEQFF.